A selection of T cell receptor beta chains follows, all from one sample in a study of T cells in localized non-small cell lung cancer. Libraries were prepared by immunoSEQ multiplex PCR; TCRdb keeps only in-frame clonotypes and omits some of them. The table shows about 40,000 clones, with over 75% occurring only once. The specimen was PBMCs, collected before any cancer treatment. The receptors here all came from a woman aged 35 to 69 with stage II lung adenocarcinoma. Both conserved end residues are part of each CDR3. A D gene is named only where the DNA matches it firmly. Clone size is given for some rows only: seen once, a few or many times, or a class if the clone is expanded.

D: NA
size: NA
J: TRBJ2-3
V: TRBV7-2
DNA: TGTGCCAGCAGTCCCCCGTGGACAGATACGCAGTATTTT
CDR3: CASSPPWTDTQYF

D: NA
size: NA
J: TRBJ2-2
V: TRBV11-3
DNA: TGTGCCAGCAGCTCCAGGGACCCCGGGGAGCTGTTTTTT
CDR3: CASSSRDPGELFF

D: NA
size: NA
J: TRBJ1-1
V: TRBV6-1
DNA: TGTGCCAGCAGCCCAAGGGGAAGAGATAACACTGAAGCTTTCTTT
CDR3: CASSPRGRDNTEAFF

D: NA
size: NA
J: TRBJ1-1
V: TRBV4-2
DNA: TGTGCCAGCAGCCAAGATTGGCCGGGGACCACTGAAGCTTTCTTT
CDR3: CASSQDWPGTTEAFF

D: TRBD1
size: once
J: TRBJ1-2
V: TRBV9
DNA: TGTGCCAGCAGCGTAGCTGCCGCAGGGGGAATTTATGGCTACACCTTC
CDR3: CASSVAAAGGIYGYTF

D: NA
size: NA
J: TRBJ2-5
V: TRBV9
DNA: TGTGCCAGCAGCGTTAGCTGGGGGGCCCAAGAGACCCAGTACTTC
CDR3: CASSVSWGAQETQYF

D: NA
size: NA
J: TRBJ1-1
V: TRBV7-9
DNA: TGTGCCAGCAGCTGGTACCGGGACAACACTGAAGCTTTCTTT
CDR3: CASSWYRDNTEAFF

D: NA
size: NA
J: TRBJ2-2
V: TRBV5-3
DNA: TGTGCCAGAAGCCAGGACCGGGCCTATGTCGGGGAGCTGTTTTTT
CDR3: CARSQDRAYVGELFF

D: TRBD2
size: NA
J: TRBJ2-5
V: TRBV10-2
DNA: TGCGCCAGCAGTGATAGCGGGAGAAGTTTAGGAGAGACCCAGTACTTC
CDR3: CASSDSGRSLGETQYF

D: NA
size: NA
J: TRBJ2-4
V: TRBV5-1
DNA: TGCGCCAGCAGCTTGGAGGTAGCCAAAAACATTCAGTACTTC
CDR3: CASSLEVAKNIQYF

D: TRBD2
size: NA
J: TRBJ2-1
V: TRBV28
DNA: TGTGCCAGCAGTTTACTCGCCGGGACTAGCAACAATGAGCAGTTCTTC
CDR3: CASSLLAGTSNNEQFF

D: NA
size: NA
J: TRBJ2-3
V: TRBV28
DNA: TGTGCCAGCACTACAGGGCCAGATACGCAGTATTTT
CDR3: CASTTGPDTQYF

D: NA
size: NA
J: TRBJ2-5
V: TRBV6-1
DNA: TGTGCCAGCAGTGAGAGTCTCGCTCTCCAAGAGACCCAGTACTTC
CDR3: CASSESLALQETQYF

D: NA
size: NA
J: TRBJ2-7
V: TRBV4-1
DNA: TGCGCCAGCAGCCGGCCGGAGGACTACGAGCAGTACTTC
CDR3: CASSRPEDYEQYF

D: NA
size: NA
J: TRBJ1-1
V: TRBV5-6
DNA: TGTGCCAGCAGCCGGTGGGGACTGGCGAACACTGAAGCTTTCTTT
CDR3: CASSRWGLANTEAFF

D: NA
size: NA
J: TRBJ1-1
V: TRBV6-5
DNA: TGTGCCAGCTTTACGGCGCTGGGGAACACTGAAGCTTTCTTT
CDR3: CASFTALGNTEAFF

D: NA
size: NA
J: TRBJ2-4
V: TRBV15
DNA: TGTGCCACCAGCACTTTGGGACCTCCCCCCATTCAGTACTTC
CDR3: CATSTLGPPPIQYF

D: NA
size: once
J: TRBJ2-3
V: TRBV14
DNA: TGTGCCAGCAGCCAAGTTTGGGAACGAATCGTTCCAGATACGCAGTATTTT
CDR3: CASSQVWERIVPDTQYF

D: NA
size: once
J: TRBJ1-3
V: TRBV6-5
DNA: TGTGCCAGCAGAGCTACAGGGTCTCCAGGAAACACCATATATTTT
CDR3: CASRATGSPGNTIYF

D: NA
size: NA
J: TRBJ2-7
V: TRBV6-5
DNA: TGTGCCAGCAGCCAGGACTCTGGGAGTTACGAGCAGTACTTC
CDR3: CASSQDSGSYEQYF

D: TRBD2
size: NA
J: TRBJ2-1
V: TRBV5-1
DNA: TGCGCCAGCAGCTTTACCGGGACTAGCGGACTCTACAATGAGCAGTTCTTC
CDR3: CASSFTGTSGLYNEQFF

D: TRBD1
size: NA
J: TRBJ1-3
V: TRBV28
DNA: TGTGCCAGCAGTTCGACAGGGGGCGAGGGAAACACCATATATTTT
CDR3: CASSSTGGEGNTIYF

D: NA
size: NA
J: TRBJ2-1
V: TRBV6-1
DNA: TGTGCCAGCAACCGGGCTGGGTATTCAAACAATGAGCAGTTCTTC
CDR3: CASNRAGYSNNEQFF

D: TRBD1
size: NA
J: TRBJ1-4
V: TRBV15
DNA: TGTGCCACCAGTCAGGGACAGGGAGTAACTAATGAAAAACTGTTTTTT
CDR3: CATSQGQGVTNEKLFF

D: NA
size: NA
J: TRBJ2-7
V: TRBV14
DNA: TGTGCCAGCAGCCAAGGAAAAGGCGGGGCTTCCTACGAGCAGTACTTC
CDR3: CASSQGKGGASYEQYF

D: TRBD1
size: NA
J: TRBJ1-5
V: TRBV19
DNA: TGTGCCAGTAGTCCTCGACAGGGCAGCCAGCCCCAGCATTTT
CDR3: CASSPRQGSQPQHF

D: TRBD1
size: once
J: TRBJ1-3
V: TRBV2
DNA: TGTGCCAGCAGTGGCCCGGGACAGATTGGGACTCTAGCTGGAAACACCATATATTTT
CDR3: CASSGPGQIGTLAGNTIYF

D: NA
size: NA
J: TRBJ2-3
V: TRBV12-5
DNA: TGTGCTAGTGCAATGTCAGATACGCAGTATTTT
CDR3: CASAMSDTQYF

D: NA
size: once
J: TRBJ2-7
V: TRBV6-6
DNA: TGTGCCAGCAGTTACAGTAGGCAGGGGAGTACCTACGAGCAGTACTTC
CDR3: CASSYSRQGSTYEQYF

D: TRBD1
size: NA
J: TRBJ1-1
V: TRBV27
DNA: TGTGCCAGCAGTTCCAGGACAGGGCCGGTGGGCACTGAAGCTTTCTTT
CDR3: CASSSRTGPVGTEAFF

D: NA
size: NA
J: TRBJ2-3
V: TRBV5-1
DNA: TGCGCCAGCAGCTTGCAGGGAGTAGTCACAGATACGCAGTATTTT
CDR3: CASSLQGVVTDTQYF

D: NA
size: NA
J: TRBJ1-1
V: TRBV28
DNA: TGTGCCAGCAGTCCCGCTTTGGCGGACAAGAACACTGAAGCTTTCTTT
CDR3: CASSPALADKNTEAFF

D: NA
size: once
J: TRBJ2-3
V: TRBV19
DNA: TGTGCCAGTAGTATAGGGGGGACTAGCACAGATACGCAGTATTTT
CDR3: CASSIGGTSTDTQYF

D: NA
size: NA
J: TRBJ2-3
V: TRBV5-1
DNA: TGCGCCAGCAGCTTTAGGGGGGCCCCCACAGATACGCAGTATTTT
CDR3: CASSFRGAPTDTQYF

D: TRBD2
size: NA
J: TRBJ2-5
V: TRBV6-5
DNA: TGTGCCAGCAGTTACCCGCGGGGGACCAACCAAGAGACCCAGTACTTC
CDR3: CASSYPRGTNQETQYF

D: TRBD1
size: NA
J: TRBJ1-1
V: TRBV6-5
DNA: TGTGCCAGCAGACGACAGGGGGCAATGAACACTGAAGCTTTCTTT
CDR3: CASRRQGAMNTEAFF

D: NA
size: NA
J: TRBJ2-3
V: TRBV10-3
DNA: TGTGCCATCAGTGTGAGGCCCAGCACAGATACGCAGTATTTT
CDR3: CAISVRPSTDTQYF

D: TRBD2
size: NA
J: TRBJ2-5
V: TRBV6-6
DNA: TGTGCCAGCAGTTACCCCGGACTAGCGGGAGAGACCCAGTACTTC
CDR3: CASSYPGLAGETQYF

D: NA
size: once
J: TRBJ2-3
V: TRBV28
DNA: TGTGCCAGCACCCCGACGGGAAGCACAGATACGCAGTATTTT
CDR3: CASTPTGSTDTQYF

D: NA
size: once
J: TRBJ2-3
V: TRBV4-1
DNA: TGCGCCAGCAGCCAAAATATGGGTCCTGGCACAGATACGCAGTATTTT
CDR3: CASSQNMGPGTDTQYF

D: NA
size: NA
J: TRBJ2-3
V: TRBV10-1
DNA: TGCGCCAGCAGTGAGGGAATCGGGACAGATACGCAGTATTTT
CDR3: CASSEGIGTDTQYF

D: TRBD1
size: few
J: TRBJ2-7
V: TRBV29-1
DNA: TGCAGCGGCGGACAGGGCTACGAGCAGTACTTC
CDR3: CSGGQGYEQYF

D: NA
size: NA
J: TRBJ2-1
V: TRBV4-2
DNA: TGTGCCAGCAGCCAAGTTCGGGACCACTCCTACAATGAGCAGTTCTTC
CDR3: CASSQVRDHSYNEQFF

D: NA
size: NA
J: TRBJ1-1
V: TRBV18
DNA: TGTGCCAGCTCCGGGGATTTTATGAACACTGAAGCTTTCTTT
CDR3: CASSGDFMNTEAFF

D: NA
size: NA
J: TRBJ2-7
V: TRBV5-4
DNA: TGTGCCAGCAGCTTGGACCTACAGGGAGACTACGAGCAGTACTTC
CDR3: CASSLDLQGDYEQYF

D: NA
size: NA
J: TRBJ2-7
V: TRBV6-5
DNA: TGTGCCAGCAGTTACCGGATCTCCTACGAGCAGTACTTC
CDR3: CASSYRISYEQYF

D: NA
size: NA
J: TRBJ2-3
V: TRBV7-2
DNA: TGTGCCAGCAGCTTAGATCCGGGGACAGATACGCAGTATTTT
CDR3: CASSLDPGTDTQYF

D: TRBD1
size: NA
J: TRBJ2-3
V: TRBV18
DNA: TGTGCCAGCTCACCTTCGACCGGGACAGGGGGCATAGATACGCAGTATTTT
CDR3: CASSPSTGTGGIDTQYF

D: TRBD1
size: few
J: TRBJ1-2
V: TRBV27
DNA: TGTGCCAGCTACAGGGGGGACTATGGCTACACCTTC
CDR3: CASYRGDYGYTF

D: NA
size: NA
J: TRBJ2-7
V: TRBV19
DNA: TGTGCCAGTAGTAAAGACAGGTTGGACTACGAGCAGTACTTC
CDR3: CASSKDRLDYEQYF

D: NA
size: NA
J: TRBJ1-6
V: TRBV6-5
DNA: TGTGCCAGCAGTTACGGGACATCTAATTCACCCCTCCACTTT
CDR3: CASSYGTSNSPLHF

D: NA
size: NA
J: TRBJ1-2
V: TRBV19
DNA: TGTGCCAGTACCTCGGGGGCGGACTATGGCTACACCTTC
CDR3: CASTSGADYGYTF

D: TRBD1
size: NA
J: TRBJ2-7
V: TRBV19
DNA: TGTGCCAGTAGTATCGCAGGGGGTCGCTACGAGCAGTACTTC
CDR3: CASSIAGGRYEQYF

D: NA
size: NA
J: TRBJ1-4
V: TRBV11-2
DNA: TGTGCCAGCAGCTTAGACGGCGGGCATAATGAAAAACTGTTTTTT
CDR3: CASSLDGGHNEKLFF